Listed here is a single TCR beta chain. Antigen specificity is unknown. CDR3 length equals 17 residues. Unmatched junction bases numbered 6, after V lost 0 bases and J lost 6 bases. Germline CDR1 and CDR2: DFQATT and SNEGSKA (reference sequence). Each individual donor underwent a draw of approximately 9.8 milliliters of peripheral blood. Sample-barcoded 5' priming and a J-beta primer mix drove a second PCR of about 7 to 11 cycles. TCRdb fed the 5' RACE reads into MiXCR, producing one record per CDR3 protein. The sample includes 1.5 million to 2 million distinct CDR3 sequences, 49% of them seen just once. This sample stems from a study of blood T cells in healthy people across ages. The study, taken as a whole, reports: Getting older went along with TCR beta diversity per million T cells dropping roughly linearly.

This TCR was sampled from a woman aged 40 to 50 in good health. J is TRBJ2-1 and V is TRBV20-1; 15 positions match TRBD2. The sequenced sample consisted of blood. CDR3 sequence reads: CSARDPGLAGGVNEQFF. CDR3 nucleotides: TGCAGTGCTAGAGATCCGGGACTAGCGGGGGGTGTCAATGAGCAGTTCTTC.